This is a list of T cell receptor beta chains from one sample in a study of T-cell memory formation after mild COVID-19. MiXCR was run by TCRdb on the 5' RACE reads, yielding one entry per CDR3 protein. The sample contains about 180,000 distinct CDR3 sequences, 16% of which appear only once. Sequencing used PBMCs or a T cell subset sorted from them (not recorded which). The receptors stem from an adult woman who had mild COVID-19 (a few samples of this study predate the infection). Cell type and time point are not known. CDR3s include the opening cysteine and the closing phenylalanine or tryptophan. The order of the fields is J gene, clone size, D gene, V gene, CDR3 DNA, CDR3 protein. D genes are given only for firm matches. A row's size may be missing; if present it is once, few, many or a size class.

J gene: TRBJ2-3
clone size: -
D gene: TRBD2
V gene: TRBV19
CDR3 DNA: TGTGCCAGTAGTAGAACCTCCGGGACTAGAAGGGGAGATACGCAGTATTTT
CDR3 protein: CASSRTSGTRRGDTQYF

J gene: TRBJ2-5
clone size: -
D gene: -
V gene: TRBV11-2
CDR3 DNA: TGTGCCAGCAGCTTACAGTTAGAGACCCAGTACTTC
CDR3 protein: CASSLQLETQYF

J gene: TRBJ2-7
clone size: -
D gene: TRBD2
V gene: TRBV20-1
CDR3 DNA: TGCAGTGCTAGAGATGGTAGCGGGTCTCGCTACGAGCAGTACTTC
CDR3 protein: CSARDGSGSRYEQYF

J gene: TRBJ2-7
clone size: -
D gene: -
V gene: TRBV9
CDR3 DNA: TGTGCCTCAAGCTGGGACTCGACCTACGAGCAGTACTTC
CDR3 protein: CASSWDSTYEQYF

J gene: TRBJ2-2
clone size: -
D gene: -
V gene: TRBV12-3/TRBV12-4
CDR3 DNA: TGTGCCAGCACCGGACAGTTTAACACCGGGGAGCTGTTTTTT
CDR3 protein: CASTGQFNTGELFF

J gene: TRBJ1-2
clone size: -
D gene: -
V gene: TRBV12-3/TRBV12-4
CDR3 DNA: TGTGCCAGCAGTTTTGGGGGTTATGGCTACACCTTC
CDR3 protein: CASSFGGYGYTF

J gene: TRBJ2-3
clone size: -
D gene: -
V gene: TRBV24-1
CDR3 DNA: TGTGCCACCAGTGGTAGCGGCACAGATACGCAGTATTTT
CDR3 protein: CATSGSGTDTQYF

J gene: TRBJ1-3
clone size: -
D gene: -
V gene: TRBV2
CDR3 DNA: TGTGCCAGCACCATGGACAGCGTCTCTGGAAACACCATATATTTT
CDR3 protein: CASTMDSVSGNTIYF

J gene: TRBJ2-3
clone size: -
D gene: -
V gene: TRBV6-2/TRBV6-3
CDR3 DNA: TGTGCCAGCAGTTACGAAAATCGATTGGCGCGGCTCACAGATACGCAGTATTTT
CDR3 protein: CASSYENRLARLTDTQYF

J gene: TRBJ2-7
clone size: many
D gene: -
V gene: TRBV10-3
CDR3 DNA: TGTGCCATCAGTGACGTCGAGACCGCCTACGAGCAGTACTTC
CDR3 protein: CAISDVETAYEQYF

J gene: TRBJ2-3
clone size: few
D gene: -
V gene: TRBV20-1
CDR3 DNA: TGCAGTGCTACTTACACAGATACGCAGTATTTT
CDR3 protein: CSATYTDTQYF

J gene: TRBJ2-2
clone size: few
D gene: TRBD2
V gene: TRBV20-1
CDR3 DNA: TGCAGTGCGAAGGCTCGGACTAGCGGGAGCAACACCGGGGAGCTGTTTTTT
CDR3 protein: CSAKARTSGSNTGELFF

J gene: TRBJ2-1
clone size: -
D gene: -
V gene: TRBV2
CDR3 DNA: TGTGCCAGCCAACGGGACTTAAGCTCCTACAATGAGCAGTTCTTC
CDR3 protein: CASQRDLSSYNEQFF

J gene: TRBJ1-2
clone size: -
D gene: -
V gene: TRBV14
CDR3 DNA: TGTGCCAGCAGTCCCCTCGAGACCAAACACTATGGCTACACCTTC
CDR3 protein: CASSPLETKHYGYTF

J gene: TRBJ1-5
clone size: -
D gene: TRBD1
V gene: TRBV7-9
CDR3 DNA: TGTGCCAGCAGCCCAACAGGGGATCAGCCCCAGCATTTT
CDR3 protein: CASSPTGDQPQHF

J gene: TRBJ2-3
clone size: few
D gene: TRBD2
V gene: TRBV5-1
CDR3 DNA: TGCGCCAGCAGCTTGGCCCTACGGGGGGGCACAGATACGCAGTATTTT
CDR3 protein: CASSLALRGGTDTQYF

J gene: TRBJ2-5
clone size: few
D gene: -
V gene: TRBV12-3/TRBV12-4
CDR3 DNA: TGTGCCAGCAGACCCTACGTAACAGGGAGCGGGGAGACCCAGTACTTC
CDR3 protein: CASRPYVTGSGETQYF

J gene: TRBJ2-6
clone size: few
D gene: -
V gene: TRBV5-1
CDR3 DNA: TGCGCCAGCATTGGAGGGGGTCTCTCTGGGGCCAACGTCCTGACTTTC
CDR3 protein: CASIGGGLSGANVLTF

J gene: TRBJ2-1
clone size: -
D gene: -
V gene: TRBV6-4
CDR3 DNA: TGTGCCAGCAGTGGGGAACACGGTTTGCTGGGCAATGAGCAGTTCTTC
CDR3 protein: CASSGEHGLLGNEQFF

J gene: TRBJ2-2
clone size: few
D gene: -
V gene: TRBV2
CDR3 DNA: TGTGCCAGCAGTGAAAGTAGGCCAGGGGCCGCCGGGGAGCTGTTTTTT
CDR3 protein: CASSESRPGAAGELFF

J gene: TRBJ2-6
clone size: -
D gene: -
V gene: TRBV7-8
CDR3 DNA: TGTGCCAGCAGCTTAATAGAGGACAACTCTGGGGCCAACGTCCTGACTTTC
CDR3 protein: CASSLIEDNSGANVLTF

J gene: TRBJ2-7
clone size: few
D gene: -
V gene: TRBV3-1
CDR3 DNA: TGTGCCAGCAGCCAAGGGCAGTCCCACTACTACGAGCAGTACTTC
CDR3 protein: CASSQGQSHYYEQYF

J gene: TRBJ1-6
clone size: -
D gene: -
V gene: TRBV7-3
CDR3 DNA: TGTGCCAGCAGCGCCCGGCCTAGGGGTTCACCCCTCCACTTT
CDR3 protein: CASSARPRGSPLHF

J gene: TRBJ1-1
clone size: -
D gene: -
V gene: TRBV5-6
CDR3 DNA: TGTGCCAGCAGCCAAGGGACCGAGGCATCGGCTTTCTTT
CDR3 protein: CASSQGTEASAFF

J gene: TRBJ2-1
clone size: -
D gene: -
V gene: TRBV9
CDR3 DNA: TGTGCCAGCAGCGTAGAGCCGACCTCTTTATACAATGAGCAGTTCTTC
CDR3 protein: CASSVEPTSLYNEQFF

J gene: TRBJ1-1
clone size: -
D gene: -
V gene: TRBV10-2
CDR3 DNA: TGCGCCAGCAGTCGACAGTGGGGGAACACTGAAGCTTTCTTT
CDR3 protein: CASSRQWGNTEAFF

J gene: TRBJ1-6
clone size: -
D gene: -
V gene: TRBV2
CDR3 DNA: TGTGCCAGCAGGGAACGACGGACCGATAATTCACCCCTCCACTTT
CDR3 protein: CASRERRTDNSPLHF

J gene: TRBJ2-1
clone size: -
D gene: TRBD2
V gene: TRBV5-1
CDR3 DNA: TGCGCCAGCAGCCGAACTAGCGGGGTATCGTACAATGAGCAGTTCTTC
CDR3 protein: CASSRTSGVSYNEQFF

J gene: TRBJ2-7
clone size: -
D gene: TRBD1
V gene: TRBV20-1
CDR3 DNA: TGCAGTGCTAGACGTACAGGGGGCGGTTTATACGAGAAGTACTTC
CDR3 protein: CSARRTGGGLYEKYF

J gene: TRBJ2-1
clone size: -
D gene: TRBD2
V gene: TRBV2
CDR3 DNA: TGTGCCAGCAGCCCGGGACTAGGACAACCCGGAAAATACAATGAGCAGTTCTTC
CDR3 protein: CASSPGLGQPGKYNEQFF

J gene: TRBJ2-1
clone size: many
D gene: -
V gene: TRBV20-1
CDR3 DNA: TGCAGTGCTACGATGTACAATGAGCAGTTCTTC
CDR3 protein: CSATMYNEQFF

J gene: TRBJ2-7
clone size: few
D gene: -
V gene: TRBV10-3
CDR3 DNA: TGTGCCATCAGTGAGCCGGGTTCGGGAGAGCAGTACTTC
CDR3 protein: CAISEPGSGEQYF

J gene: TRBJ2-5
clone size: -
D gene: -
V gene: TRBV12-3/TRBV12-4
CDR3 DNA: TGTGCCAGCAGTTTAGAATATCGAGAGACCCAGTACTTC
CDR3 protein: CASSLEYRETQYF

J gene: TRBJ2-2
clone size: many
D gene: TRBD1
V gene: TRBV7-3
CDR3 DNA: TGTGCCAGCAGCTTCGGGACAGGGGTGAACACCGGGGAGCTGTTTTTT
CDR3 protein: CASSFGTGVNTGELFF

J gene: TRBJ2-2
clone size: -
D gene: TRBD1
V gene: TRBV5-1
CDR3 DNA: TGCGCCAGCAGCTTGGCGGACAGGTCCGGGGAGCTGTTTTTT
CDR3 protein: CASSLADRSGELFF

J gene: TRBJ1-4
clone size: -
D gene: -
V gene: TRBV28
CDR3 DNA: TGTGCCAGCAGTTTATCAGGGTATGGACTGTTTTTT
CDR3 protein: CASSLSGYGLFF

J gene: TRBJ2-1
clone size: few
D gene: -
V gene: TRBV20-1
CDR3 DNA: TGCAGTGCTAGAAGGAAGGGTGAGCAGTTCTTC
CDR3 protein: CSARRKGEQFF

J gene: TRBJ1-1
clone size: few
D gene: -
V gene: TRBV12-3/TRBV12-4
CDR3 DNA: TGTGCCAGCAGTTTAGCACAGAGAGCTTTCTTT
CDR3 protein: CASSLAQRAFF

J gene: TRBJ1-2
clone size: -
D gene: -
V gene: TRBV20-1
CDR3 DNA: TGCAGTGCTCTAAGCTTAGGGAACTATGGCTACACCTTC
CDR3 protein: CSALSLGNYGYTF

J gene: TRBJ2-3
clone size: -
D gene: -
V gene: TRBV12-3/TRBV12-4
CDR3 DNA: TGTGCCAGCAGTTTTTCTGCCCTGGGGGCAGATACGCAGTATTTT
CDR3 protein: CASSFSALGADTQYF

J gene: TRBJ1-4
clone size: few
D gene: -
V gene: TRBV6-1
CDR3 DNA: TGTGCCAGCAGTGAAGCGCATCGACGGGTGTTTTTT
CDR3 protein: CASSEAHRRVFF

J gene: TRBJ2-7
clone size: -
D gene: TRBD2
V gene: TRBV6-2/TRBV6-3
CDR3 DNA: TGTGCCAGCAGTTCTCTTGGGACTAGGGTGTTCGAGCAGTACTTC
CDR3 protein: CASSSLGTRVFEQYF

J gene: TRBJ2-3
clone size: -
D gene: TRBD2
V gene: TRBV15
CDR3 DNA: TGTGCCACCAGCAGAGCGAGACTAGCGGGGACTAGCACAGATACGCAGTATTTT
CDR3 protein: CATSRARLAGTSTDTQYF

J gene: TRBJ1-3
clone size: few
D gene: -
V gene: TRBV5-1
CDR3 DNA: TGCGCCAGCAGCCCGGGACGGTTCTCTGGAAACACCATATATTTT
CDR3 protein: CASSPGRFSGNTIYF

J gene: TRBJ2-1
clone size: many
D gene: TRBD1
V gene: TRBV6-5
CDR3 DNA: TGTGCCAGCAGTAATCCCCGGGACAGGGGTTACAATGAGCAGTTCTTC
CDR3 protein: CASSNPRDRGYNEQFF

J gene: TRBJ2-6
clone size: -
D gene: -
V gene: TRBV20-1
CDR3 DNA: TGCAGTGCTCATCTAGCTGGGGCCAACGTCCTGACTTTC
CDR3 protein: CSAHLAGANVLTF

J gene: TRBJ2-5
clone size: few
D gene: TRBD2
V gene: TRBV7-7
CDR3 DNA: TGTGCTAGCAGCTTAGTAGCGGGGAAAGAGACCCAGTACTTC
CDR3 protein: CASSLVAGKETQYF